These T cell receptor beta chains were read from a single sample in a study of human T cells and chemical hapten exposure. Using its own MiXCR run on the RACE reads, TCRdb lists one record per CDR3 protein. The sample gives tens of thousands of distinct CDR3 sequences, roughly 6.4% of which show up once; roughly 9.2% is in the top ten. The sample consisted of whole blood, taken in connection with sensitization to the hapten diphenylcyclopropenone (DPC). All receptors derive from a woman in her 30s with alopecia areata. Some clones in this sample may be carry-over from other donors' samples. Each CDR3 is given with its conserved first and last residue. A D gene is named only where the DNA matches it firmly. Not every row has a clone size; where given, it reads once, few, many or a size class.

.	TRBV9	many	TRBJ2-7	CASSVRDGAYEQYF	TGTGCCAGCAGCGTCCGGGACGGAGCCTACGAGCAGTACTTC
.	TRBV4-3	few	TRBJ2-2	CASSQDSEGVSPTGELFF	TGCGCCAGCAGCCAAGATTCTGAGGGGGTCTCACCCACCGGGGAGCTGTTTTTT
.	TRBV5-1	many	TRBJ2-7	CASSRQGGYEQYF	TGCGCCAGCAGCCGACAGGGAGGGTACGAGCAGTACTTC
.	TRBV5-4	few	TRBJ1-1	CASSLPGSMNTEAFF	TGTGCCAGCAGCTTGCCCGGCAGCATGAACACTGAAGCTTTCTTT
TRBD1	TRBV12-3/TRBV12-4	many	TRBJ1-5	CASQQGGQPQHF	TGTGCCAGCCAACAGGGGGGTCAGCCCCAGCATTTT
.	TRBV27	.	TRBJ1-6	CASRETGRGSPLHF	TGTGCCAGCAGGGAAACAGGGAGAGGTTCGCCCCTCCACTTT
.	TRBV7-2	many	TRBJ1-2	CASSLRGGDYGYTF	TGTGCCAGCAGCTTAAGGGGCGGGGACTATGGCTACACCTTC
TRBD2	TRBV10-3	many	TRBJ2-5	CASPAGGRETQYF	TGTGCCAGCCCTGCGGGGGGTCGAGAGACCCAGTACTTC
TRBD1	TRBV7-2	few	TRBJ1-2	CASSLRDRDGYTF	TGTGCCAGCAGCTTACGGGACAGGGATGGCTACACCTTC
.	TRBV29-1	many	TRBJ2-3	CSVRPRGTDTQYF	TGCAGTGTACGGCCCCGGGGCACAGATACGCAGTATTTT
TRBD1	TRBV6-2/TRBV6-3	.	TRBJ2-7	CASRPTGYSYEQYF	TGTGCCAGCAGACCGACAGGGTACTCCTACGAGCAGTACTTC
.	TRBV12-3/TRBV12-4	.	TRBJ1-6	CASSFTGQGSPLHF	TGTGCCAGCAGTTTCACAGGCCAAGGTTCACCCCTCCACTTT
TRBD2	TRBV6-5	many	TRBJ2-3	CASSSGGGALVTDTQYF	TGTGCCAGCAGTTCGGGGGGGGGAGCCCTGGTCACAGATACGCAGTATTTT
TRBD1	TRBV12-3/TRBV12-4	few	TRBJ2-3	CATSGGRLSTDTQYF	TGTGCCACCTCAGGGGGACGGCTGAGCACAGATACGCAGTATTTT
.	TRBV4-1	.	TRBJ2-7	CASSQDPGSSYEQYF	TGCGCCAGCAGCCAAGACCCGGGGAGCTCCTACGAGCAGTACTTC
.	TRBV6-1	few	TRBJ2-3	CASRPGLLDTQYF	TGTGCCAGCAGACCTGGACTGTTAGATACGCAGTATTTT
TRBD1	TRBV6-2/TRBV6-3	.	TRBJ1-1	CASSYDRGTEAFF	TGTGCCAGCAGTTACGACAGGGGCACTGAAGCTTTCTTT
.	TRBV12-3/TRBV12-4	few	TRBJ1-2	CASSPLLSGNYGYTF	TGTGCCAGCAGTCCTCTTCTTTCCGGCAACTATGGCTACACCTTC
.	TRBV6-5	.	TRBJ2-6	CASQRSGANVLTF	TGTGCCAGCCAGCGCTCTGGGGCCAACGTCCTGACTTTC
.	TRBV5-1	.	TRBJ2-1	CASSPWTEYNEQFF	TGCGCCAGCAGCCCCTGGACGGAGTACAATGAGCAGTTCTTC
TRBD2	TRBV2	few	TRBJ2-5	CASGTSGGVVETQYF	TGTGCCAGCGGGACTAGCGGGGGGGTAGTGGAGACCCAGTACTTC
.	TRBV28	many	TRBJ2-7	CASRPAGLNYEQYF	TGTGCCAGCAGGCCGGCAGGATTAAACTACGAGCAGTACTTC
TRBD1	TRBV4-1	.	TRBJ2-6	CASSQQQGNSGANVLTF	TGCGCCAGCAGCCAGCAACAGGGGAACTCTGGGGCCAACGTCCTGACTTTC
TRBD1	TRBV15	many	TRBJ1-5	CATSPLWDRGHVQPQHF	TGTGCCACCAGCCCACTTTGGGACAGGGGGCATGTTCAGCCCCAGCATTTT
.	TRBV6-2/TRBV6-3	.	TRBJ2-1	CASRPTTGAPLINEQFF	TGTGCCAGCAGACCTACCACGGGGGCCCCTCTGATCAATGAGCAGTTCTTC
.	TRBV3-1	few	TRBJ1-1	CASSQDVKISPTF	TGTGCCAGCAGCCAAGATGTAAAAATTAGTCCCACCTTT
.	TRBV29-1	many	TRBJ2-6	CSVAPGAGANVLTF	TGCAGCGTTGCCCCCGGGGCCGGGGCCAACGTCCTGACTTTC
TRBD2	TRBV28	few	TRBJ2-5	CASSSEGRRAGGPPATQYF	TGTGCCAGCAGTTCCGAGGGGAGGCGAGCGGGGGGTCCACCAGCGACCCAGTACTTC